Reported below is one TCR beta chain. Its antigen is still unknown. The data were taken from a study of cytomegalovirus exposure and HLA in healthy donors. About the research overall: Samples from HLA-typed donors yielded about 85 million unique TCRs in an early data release.

In the PCR, 60 Vbeta and 13 Jbeta primers were used. Clones were sequenced by immunoSEQ multiplex PCR, and TCRdb holds only the in-frame ones, with some missing. The sample contains around 150,000 clones, 65% to 80% of which appear only once. Study results and limitations: Roughly uniform depth of sequencing across donors was assumed in presence/absence analyses. CMV serostatus alone was available as immune exposure information. In an earlier analysis, productive rearrangement rates for most beta V segments clustered near 90% or 30%.

Per germline, CDR1 MNHEY and CDR2 SMNVEV (reference sequence). The length of the CDR3 is 14 residues. V was pared by 2 bases and J by 1 base, with 8 bases between. This clonotype was sampled from a man aged 35-49 years in good health and CMV-seropositive. The J gene is TRBJ1-1, the V gene TRBV27; the D is unclear. The sample taken for sequencing was PBMCs. The CDR3 is CASSLAVSNTEAFF. CDR3 DNA sequence: TGTGCCAGCAGTTTAGCGGTGTCGAACACTGAAGCTTTCTTT.